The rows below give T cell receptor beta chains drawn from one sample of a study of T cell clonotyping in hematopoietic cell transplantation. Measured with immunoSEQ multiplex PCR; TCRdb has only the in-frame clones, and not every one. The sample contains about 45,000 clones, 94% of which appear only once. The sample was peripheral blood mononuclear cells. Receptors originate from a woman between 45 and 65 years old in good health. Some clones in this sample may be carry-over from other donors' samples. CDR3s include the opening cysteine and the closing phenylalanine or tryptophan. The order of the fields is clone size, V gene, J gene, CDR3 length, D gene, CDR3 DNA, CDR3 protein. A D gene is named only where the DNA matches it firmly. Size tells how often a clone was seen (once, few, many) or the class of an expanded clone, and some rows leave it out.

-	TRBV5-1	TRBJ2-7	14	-	TGCGCCAGCAGCAAGGGGGACACCTCCTACGAGCAGTACTTC	CASSKGDTSYEQYF
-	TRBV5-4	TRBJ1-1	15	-	TGTGCCAGCAGCTTGAGGGCACCCATGAACACTGAAGCTTTCTTT	CASSLRAPMNTEAFF
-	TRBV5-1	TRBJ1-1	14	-	TGCGCCAGCAGCAGCCTACAGGGGAACACTGAAGCTTTCTTT	CASSSLQGNTEAFF
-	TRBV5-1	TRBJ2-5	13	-	TGCGCCAGCAGCCCGATACGCGGGGAGACCCAGTACTTC	CASSPIRGETQYF
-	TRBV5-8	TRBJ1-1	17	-	TGTGCCAGCAGCTTAAACGTTGGATTGAATCTGAACACTGAAGCTTTCTTT	CASSLNVGLNLNTEAFF
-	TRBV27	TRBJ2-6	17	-	TGTGCCAGCAGGATGGGACCGACTACAGCCGGGGCCAACGTCCTGACTTTC	CASRMGPTTAGANVLTF
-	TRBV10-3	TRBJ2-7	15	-	TGTGCCTTCTGGGAGGGCAGGGGACTCTCCTACGAGCAGTACTTC	CAFWEGRGLSYEQYF
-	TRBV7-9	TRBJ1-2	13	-	TGTGCCAGCAGCTTAGGTGCGCGCTATGGCTACACCTTC	CASSLGARYGYTF
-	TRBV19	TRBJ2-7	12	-	TGTGCCAGTAGTATGTCAGGGTACGAGCAGTACTTC	CASSMSGYEQYF
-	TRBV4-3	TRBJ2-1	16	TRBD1	TGCGCCAGCAGCCACCTAAAAACAGGGGGCTACAATGAGCAGTTCTTC	CASSHLKTGGYNEQFF
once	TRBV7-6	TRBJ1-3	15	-	TGTGCCAGCAGTTCGCTCCAGGGTAGTTTAAACACCATATATTTT	CASSSLQGSLNTIYF
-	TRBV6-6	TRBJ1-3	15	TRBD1	TGTGCCAGCATTCAGACAGGGGATAAAGGAAACACCATATATTTT	CASIQTGDKGNTIYF
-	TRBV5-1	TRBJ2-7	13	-	TGCGCCAGCAACGACAGAGTCTCCTACGAGCAGTACTTC	CASNDRVSYEQYF
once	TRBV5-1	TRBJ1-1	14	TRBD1	TGCGCCAGCAGCTCTGACAGGGCGAACACTGAAGCTTTCTTT	CASSSDRANTEAFF
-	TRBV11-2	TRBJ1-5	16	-	TGTGCCAGCAGCCCCGTCGGGAGAAATCGCAATCAGCCCCAGCATTTT	CASSPVGRNRNQPQHF
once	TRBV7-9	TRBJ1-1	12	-	TGTGCCAGCAGCTTAGGGGGAGGGTTGGCTTTCTTT	CASSLGGGLAFF
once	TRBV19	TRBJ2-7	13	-	TGTGCCAGTAGTATAAACGAGGATTACGAGCAGTACTTC	CASSINEDYEQYF